The subject of this entry is one T cell receptor (beta chain). This entry is derived from a study of CD8 T cells in ankylosing spondylitis. This CDR3 region has 16 residues. V gave up 5 bases and J gave up 9 bases, with 26 bases separating them. Germline V lookup: CDR1 MDHEN, CDR2 SYDVKM. From the 5' RACE reads, TCRdb called clonotypes with MiXCR, one entry per CDR3 protein. Here the sample spans 100,000 to 150,000 distinct CDR3 sequences, over 7% being singletons. The chain has TRBV28 and TRBJ2-7; D tentatively reads TRBD1 or TRBD2 (5 bases each). The sample comprised blood, either unsorted or a sorted T cell fraction (not recorded which). The clonotype originates from a male donor with ankylosing spondylitis or in good health (not recorded which). As DNA, the CDR3 is TGTGCCAGCAGTCCGGATTCGGGACGAGGCCTTTCTTGGCAGTACTTC. This encodes CASSPDSGRGLSWQYF.